This note documents a single TCR beta chain sequence. This sequence may be a read error, since a much larger clone differs from it by one base. This record comes from a study of naive and memory T cell subsets. Ligated cDNA underwent four rounds of PCR with nested alpha and beta constant region primers and SP2. Each CDR3 protein is one row after TCRdb ran MiXCR on the 5' RACE reads. Of 56,000 or so distinct CDR3 sequences in the sample, 7.6% are singletons; the top ten hold around 9.8%. TCR cDNA received a 3' ligated oligonucleotide that carried a UMI. This TCR derives from a female donor in good health.

This chain's CDR3 is CASSPGGSLAKNVQYF. DNA of the CDR3: TGTGCCAGCAGCCCTGGGGGGTCTCTAGCCAAAAACGTTCAGTACTTC. J is TRBJ2-4 and V is TRBV7-9, with a weak D call TRBD2 (6 bases). The CDR3 consists of 16 residues. CDR1 is SEHNR, CDR2 FQNEAQ, per germline (reference sequence). The full variable domain, its missing parts supplied by reference TRBV7-9 and TRBJ2-4, is DTGVSQNPRHKITKRGQNVTFRCDPISEHNRLYWYRQTLGQGPEFLTYFQNEAQLEKSRLLSDRFSAERPKGSFSTLEIQRTEQGDSAMYLCASSPGGSLAKNVQYFGAGTRLSVL.